A single sample is the source of the 5 T cell receptor beta chains below, sequenced in a study of Ad26.COV2.S vaccination and SARS-CoV-2 variants. The data were produced by immunoSEQ multiplex PCR, yet TCRdb's version contains in-frame clones alone and is incomplete. The sample holds approximately 420,000 clones, 88% seen once. Treatment here: some 20 received Ad26.COV2.S at low or high dose, single or two shots; about 5 received placebo; per-sample allocation not given. Day 63 after the first vaccine or placebo injection was the time point for sampling. The sequences come from peripheral blood, collected in a trial of Ad26.COV2.S vaccine versus placebo. These receptors originate from a person between 18 and 65 years old who received the Ad26.COV2.S COVID-19 vaccine or a placebo.

This chain connects TRBV10-2 to TRBJ1-1, with TRBD1 matching over 9 bases. Germline V CDR1 and CDR2: WSHSY, SAAADI. J lost 5 bases, V lost 8 bases, and 6 bases had no gene match. The CDR3 runs to 13 residues. The chain's CDR3 is CASQTGGGTEAFF. In nucleotides, the CDR3 is TGCGCCAGCCAGACAGGGGGAGGAACTGAAGCTTTCTTT.

This rearrangement joins TRBV4-1 to TRBJ1-6; no definite D call. Germline CDR1 and CDR2: MGHRA and YSYEKL. V shed 1 base and J shed 4 bases, with 11 bases lying between them. This CDR3 is built from 16 residues. Here the CDR3 DNA reads TGCGCCAGCAGCCAAGGCGTCTGGGTTTATAATTCACCCCTCCACTTT. It codes for CASSQGVWVYNSPLHF.

The rearrangement links TRBV7-9 to TRBJ2-6; no clear D gene. Germline CDR1 and CDR2: SEHNR and FQNEAQ (reference sequence). The ends were cut back, 2 bases at V and 0 bases at J, with 17 bases in the middle. CDR3 length: 19 amino acids. In DNA, the CDR3 is TGTGCCAGCAGCTTACCCAAGGCAGGCCAAAGCTCTGGGGCCAACGTCCTGACTTTC. Translated, it gives CASSLPKAGQSSGANVLTF. Together with reference TRBV7-9 and TRBJ2-6, the CDR3 gives the full variable domain: DTGVSQNPRHKITKRGQNVTFRCDPISEHNRLYWYRQTLGQGPEFLTYFQNEAQLEKSRLLSDRFSAERPKGSFSTLEIQRTEQGDSAMYLCASSLPKAGQSSGANVLTFGAGSRLTVL.

Of note for this clone: At the DNA level, this CDR3 is encoded by other sequences in the same sample as well. CDR3 loop: CASSAGQAYEQYF. CDR3 in DNA: TGTGCCAGTAGTGCGGGACAGGCCTACGAGCAGTACTTC. V is TRBV19 and J is TRBJ2-7; 8 nucleotides line up with TRBD1. V trimming: 5 bases; J trimming: 2 bases; junction bases outside the gene matches: 2. CDR1 and CDR2 (germline): LNHDA, SQIVND (reference sequence). The CDR3 totals 13 residues.

V is TRBV5-1 and J is TRBJ2-1; D is perhaps TRBD1 or TRBD2 (5 bases each). This CDR3 has 14 residues. Germline CDR1 is SGHRS and CDR2 is YFSETQ. V dropped 2 bases and J dropped 3 bases, with 9 bases sitting between them. DNA for the CDR3: TGCGCCAGCAGCTTTCGGGACGGCTACAATGAGCAGTTCTTC. It is translated as CASSFRDGYNEQFF.